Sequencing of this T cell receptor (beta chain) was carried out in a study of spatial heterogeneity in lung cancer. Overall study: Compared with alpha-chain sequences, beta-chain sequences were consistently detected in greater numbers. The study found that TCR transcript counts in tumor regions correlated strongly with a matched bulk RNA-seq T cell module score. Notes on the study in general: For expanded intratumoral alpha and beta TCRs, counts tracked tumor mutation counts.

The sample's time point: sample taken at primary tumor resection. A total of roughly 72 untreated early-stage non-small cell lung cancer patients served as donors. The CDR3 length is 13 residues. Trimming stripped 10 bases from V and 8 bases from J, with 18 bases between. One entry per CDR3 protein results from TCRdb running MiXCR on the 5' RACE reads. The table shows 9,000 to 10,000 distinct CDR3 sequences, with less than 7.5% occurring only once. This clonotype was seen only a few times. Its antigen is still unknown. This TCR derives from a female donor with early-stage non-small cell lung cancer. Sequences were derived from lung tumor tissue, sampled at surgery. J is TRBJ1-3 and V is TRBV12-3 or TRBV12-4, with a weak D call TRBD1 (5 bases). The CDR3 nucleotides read TGTGCCACGACAACCCCGGGGGTCGACACCATATATTTT. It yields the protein CATTTPGVDTIYF.